The rows below give T cell receptor beta chains drawn from one sample of a study of cytomegalovirus exposure and HLA in healthy donors. The method was immunoSEQ multiplex PCR; TCRdb's version includes in-frame clones alone and lacks a portion of them. The profile shows about 110,000 clones, 90% to 97% of them singletons. The specimen sequenced was PBMCs. The receptors derive from a woman younger than 30 in good health and CMV-seronegative. CDR3s include the opening cysteine and the closing phenylalanine or tryptophan. The D gene is left open where the match is weak. Clone size is given for some rows only: seen once, a few or many times, or a class if the clone is expanded.

V gene	J gene	clone size	D gene	CDR3 protein	CDR3 DNA
TRBV4-1	TRBJ2-2	.	TRBD1	CASSQGGQAGGELFF	TGCGCCAGCAGCCAAGGGGGACAGGCGGGCGGGGAGCTGTTTTTT
TRBV7-8	TRBJ1-5	.	.	CASSRRVSNQPQHF	TGTGCCAGCAGCCGGAGGGTTTCCAATCAGCCCCAGCATTTT
TRBV28	TRBJ1-6	.	.	CASSLGGRNSPLHF	TGTGCCAGTAGTCTGGGGGGTCGTAATTCACCCCTCCACTTT
TRBV5-4	TRBJ2-1	.	TRBD2	CASVLRAGGQDEQFF	TGTGCCAGCGTCCTTCGGGCGGGGGGGCAGGATGAGCAGTTCTTC
TRBV7-2	TRBJ1-1	.	.	CASRLRGSVLVNTEAFF	TGTGCCAGCCGCTTGCGGGGTAGTGTCTTGGTGAACACTGAAGCTTTCTTT
TRBV18	TRBJ2-1	.	.	CASSPGLNSRGKQFF	TGTGCCAGCTCACCAGGTCTAAATAGTCGGGGTAAGCAGTTCTTC
TRBV5-8	TRBJ1-2	once	TRBD1	CASSYTGGSYGYTF	TGTGCCAGCAGCTATACAGGGGGCAGTTATGGCTACACCTTC
TRBV7-9	TRBJ2-7	.	TRBD1	CASSRPQGDTYEQYF	TGTGCCAGCAGCCGTCCCCAGGGGGATACCTACGAGCAGTACTTC
TRBV4-2	TRBJ2-1	.	.	CASSQALLGGGNEQFF	TGTGCCAGCAGCCAAGCTCTGTTGGGGGGAGGCAATGAGCAGTTCTTC
TRBV7-2	TRBJ2-3	once	.	CASSLGAGTSTDTQYF	TGTGCCAGCAGCTTGGGTGCGGGGACTAGCACAGATACGCAGTATTTT
TRBV14	TRBJ2-5	once	.	CASSQDSGVREAQYF	TGTGCCAGCAGCCAAGACTCAGGGGTGAGAGAGGCCCAGTACTTC
TRBV7-6	TRBJ2-7	.	.	CASSESTGSYEQYF	TGTGCCAGCAGCGAATCCACAGGGTCCTACGAGCAGTACTTC
TRBV2	TRBJ1-2	.	.	CASSEGTAYGYTF	TGTGCCAGCAGTGAAGGGACAGCCTATGGCTACACCTTC
TRBV2	TRBJ1-2	.	TRBD1	CASDTGTGGIYGYTF	TGTGCCAGCGATACCGGGACAGGGGGCATCTATGGCTACACCTTC
TRBV5-1	TRBJ1-2	once	TRBD1	CASSQGQSGGYTF	TGCGCCAGCAGCCAGGGACAGTCTGGTGGCTACACCTTC
TRBV6-6	TRBJ1-6	.	TRBD1	CASINGTGVSPLHF	TGTGCCAGCATTAACGGGACAGGGGTGTCACCCCTCCACTTT
TRBV28	TRBJ2-7	.	.	CASSFLDRRDEQYF	TGTGCCAGCAGTTTCCTGGACAGACGCGACGAGCAGTACTTC
TRBV19	TRBJ2-7	.	.	CASSRGGGIKYYEQYF	TGTGCCAGTAGTAGGGGCGGAGGGATAAAATACTACGAGCAGTACTTC
TRBV5-1	TRBJ1-4	.	.	CASSPGRGINEKLFF	TGCGCCAGCAGCCCGGGGAGAGGGATCAATGAAAAACTGTTTTTT
TRBV6-5	TRBJ1-1	.	TRBD1	CASSPETGGGTEAFF	TGTGCCAGCAGCCCTGAAACAGGGGGCGGAACTGAAGCTTTCTTT
TRBV9	TRBJ2-7	.	.	CASSVTGGGREQYF	TGTGCCAGCAGCGTAACAGGGGGGGGCCGCGAGCAGTACTTC
TRBV19	TRBJ1-1	.	TRBD1	CASDDRARLNTEAFF	TGTGCCAGCGATGACAGGGCAAGACTGAACACTGAAGCTTTCTTT
TRBV5-4	TRBJ2-2	few	.	CASRRASVGELFF	TGTGCCAGCAGGCGGGCCTCGGTGGGGGAGCTGTTTTTT
TRBV6-1	TRBJ2-7	.	.	CASSARSQGYEQYF	TGTGCCAGCAGTGCAAGGAGTCAGGGCTACGAGCAGTACTTC